A selection of T cell receptor beta chains follows, all from one sample in a study of blood T cell repertoires in COVID-19. Sequencing was performed with immunoSEQ multiplex PCR; in TCRdb, only in-frame clones are kept and a portion is missing. Among about 42,000 clones listed, about 90% were seen once. Material: peripheral blood. These receptors were taken from a woman aged 80 or over in a cohort sampled during active or convalescent COVID-19. Both conserved end residues are part of each CDR3. The order of the fields is D gene, J gene, clone size, V gene, CDR3 DNA, CDR3 protein. D genes are given only for firm matches. Expanded clones are given a class, and other clones once, few, many or no size at all.

TRBD1 TRBJ1-2 . TRBV11-3 TGTGCCAGCAGCTTAGGGACAGGGTGGGGAGACTATGGCTACACCTTC CASSLGTGWGDYGYTF
TRBD1 TRBJ1-2 . TRBV6-1 TGTGCCAGCAGTGAATACGACAGGGGCAACTATGGCTACACCTTC CASSEYDRGNYGYTF
TRBD1 TRBJ1-2 . TRBV6-6 TGTGCCAGCAGTTACACGACAGGGACAAACTATGGCTACACCTTC CASSYTTGTNYGYTF
TRBD1 TRBJ2-2 . TRBV30 TGTGCCTCGTTTAAGGGACAGGGAAGGAGGGAGCTGTTTTTT CASFKGQGRRELFF
. TRBJ1-1 . TRBV2 TGTGCCAGCAGTGGACAGGCATTGAACACTGAAGCTTTCTTT CASSGQALNTEAFF
TRBD1 TRBJ1-1 . TRBV11-2 TGTGCCAGCACGCGGGACAGGGGGGTTTGGGCTTTCTTT CASTRDRGVWAFF
TRBD1 TRBJ1-1 . TRBV4-1 TGCGCCAGCAGCCAAACAGGACAGGTACCTGAAGCTTTCTTT CASSQTGQVPEAFF
. TRBJ2-1 . TRBV11-2 TGTGCCAGCAGCTCAATGGGCCGGGGGACCAATGAGCAGTTCTTC CASSSMGRGTNEQFF
. TRBJ1-2 once TRBV2 TGTGCCAGCAGTGAAATAGCAAACACGCGGGGCTACACCTTC CASSEIANTRGYTF
. TRBJ1-1 . TRBV15 TGTGCCACCAGCAGAAACCTGGGGGCAGGTCCTGAAGCTTTCTTT CATSRNLGAGPEAFF
. TRBJ2-2 . TRBV4-1 TGCGCCAGCAGTTCACCCGGGACTGATTTTACCGGGGAGCTGTTTTTT CASSSPGTDFTGELFF
TRBD2 TRBJ2-3 . TRBV5-4 TGTGCCAGCAGCCGGGGGGCGGCGGGAGGGTCGGCAGATACGCAGTATTTT CASSRGAAGGSADTQYF
. TRBJ2-7 . TRBV11-2 TGTGCCAGCAGCTCTGACAGGGCCGGGGCCGCTTCCGGAGGGTACGAGCAGTACTTC CASSSDRAGAASGGYEQYF
TRBD1 TRBJ2-7 . TRBV11-2 TGTGCCAGCAGCTTAGCGAGGGACAGCTTTACCTACGAGCAGTACTTC CASSLARDSFTYEQYF
. TRBJ1-5 . TRBV29-1 TGCAGCGTTGGGCTTCAGGGAGGGGATCAGCCCCAGCATTTT CSVGLQGGDQPQHF
. TRBJ2-7 few TRBV19 TGTGCCAGTAGTATACAGGAGGGCCCCTACGAGCAGTACTTC CASSIQEGPYEQYF
TRBD2 TRBJ2-1 . TRBV10-3 TGTGCCATCAGTGGGGCTAGCGGGGACAATGAGCAGTTCTTC CAISGASGDNEQFF
TRBD2 TRBJ2-1 . TRBV12-5 TGTGCTAGTGGTTTTATCGGGACTAACCCCTACAATGAGCAGTTCTTC CASGFIGTNPYNEQFF
. TRBJ2-1 . TRBV7-8 TGTGCCAGCAGCTTAGTGCTGGGGAGGAGCTCCTACAATGAGCAGTTCTTC CASSLVLGRSSYNEQFF
TRBD1 TRBJ2-7 . TRBV6-6 TGTGCCAGCAGTCCCTCCGGGACAGGAGGGCTTCAGGATGAGCAGTACTTC CASSPSGTGGLQDEQYF
TRBD1 TRBJ1-1 . TRBV5-1 TGCGCCAGCAGCATAGGGACAGCGAACACTGAAGCTTTCTTT CASSIGTANTEAFF
TRBD2 TRBJ2-7 few TRBV6-5 TGTGCCAGCAGTTACTCCACTAGCGGGTCTTCCTACGAGCAGTACTTC CASSYSTSGSSYEQYF
. TRBJ1-1 once TRBV3-1/TRBV3-2 TGTGCCAGCATCCCGCGGGGGGCCACTGAAGCTTTCTTT CASIPRGATEAFF
. TRBJ2-1 . TRBV11-3 TGTGCCAGCAGCTCCCGTAACTCCTACAATGAGCAGTTCTTC CASSSRNSYNEQFF